A selection of T cell receptor beta chains follows, all from one sample in a study of T cell responses to AZD1222 COVID-19 vaccine. Repertoires were generated with immunoSEQ multiplex PCR, while TCRdb's copy carries only in-frame clones and drops some. This table holds 140,000 to 150,000 clones, roughly 88% found once. This specimen consisted of peripheral blood, obtained 28 days after the second dose of the MenACWY control vaccine. The receptors come from an adult who received the MenACWY meningococcal vaccine as a control. Both conserved end residues are part of each CDR3. Fields, in order: CDR3 DNA, CDR3 protein, clone size, J gene, D gene, V gene. The D gene is left open where the match is weak. Clone size appears in some rows only: once, few, many, or a class for an expanded clone.

cdr3_nt: TGTGCCAGCAGCCAAGAACAGTCTAGCGGGGGATCTTACAATGAGCAGTTCTTC; cdr3_aa: CASSQEQSSGGSYNEQFF; clone_size: .; j_call: TRBJ2-1; d_call: TRBD2; v_call: TRBV3-1/TRBV3-2
cdr3_nt: TGTGCCAGCAGTTACTCGAGTGTTGGGTCTTATGGCTACACCTTC; cdr3_aa: CASSYSSVGSYGYTF; clone_size: .; j_call: TRBJ1-2; d_call: .; v_call: TRBV6-2/TRBV6-3
cdr3_nt: TGTGCCAGCAGCCCACAGGGGGAAACGCCCCAGCATTTT; cdr3_aa: CASSPQGETPQHF; clone_size: .; j_call: TRBJ1-5; d_call: TRBD1; v_call: TRBV12-3/TRBV12-4
cdr3_nt: TGTGCCAGCAGCTTAAGGGGACACCTAAACACCGGGGAGCTGTTTTTT; cdr3_aa: CASSLRGHLNTGELFF; clone_size: .; j_call: TRBJ2-2; d_call: .; v_call: TRBV7-2
cdr3_nt: TGCGCCAGCAGCCCCCCGACAGGGGACAACACTGAAGCTTTCTTT; cdr3_aa: CASSPPTGDNTEAFF; clone_size: few; j_call: TRBJ1-1; d_call: TRBD1; v_call: TRBV4-1
cdr3_nt: TGTGCCACCAGTGATATATCCCGGAATTTGGCAGATACGCAGTATTTT; cdr3_aa: CATSDISRNLADTQYF; clone_size: .; j_call: TRBJ2-3; d_call: .; v_call: TRBV24-1
cdr3_nt: TGTGCCAGCAGCCTAGGGACAGGGGGTTTAAAGGCTTTCTTT; cdr3_aa: CASSLGTGGLKAFF; clone_size: .; j_call: TRBJ1-1; d_call: TRBD1; v_call: TRBV11-3
cdr3_nt: TGTGCCAGCAGTTTAGCGGATCTCACTGAAGCTTTCTTT; cdr3_aa: CASSLADLTEAFF; clone_size: .; j_call: TRBJ1-1; d_call: .; v_call: TRBV12-3/TRBV12-4
cdr3_nt: TGTGCCAGCATCTTACCGCGGGGGGGCACAGATACGCAGTATTTT; cdr3_aa: CASILPRGGTDTQYF; clone_size: .; j_call: TRBJ2-3; d_call: TRBD2; v_call: TRBV6-7
cdr3_nt: TGTGCCAGTCCACAGGGGGTGGGCACTGAAGCTTTCTTT; cdr3_aa: CASPQGVGTEAFF; clone_size: .; j_call: TRBJ1-1; d_call: TRBD1; v_call: TRBV6-5
cdr3_nt: TGTGCCAGCAGTTACCAACCCAGGAGCTCCTACGAGCAGTACTTC; cdr3_aa: CASSYQPRSSYEQYF; clone_size: .; j_call: TRBJ2-7; d_call: .; v_call: TRBV6-5
cdr3_nt: TGTGCCACCAGTGATTTGAACGACGGCTACTATGGCTACACCTTC; cdr3_aa: CATSDLNDGYYGYTF; clone_size: .; j_call: TRBJ1-2; d_call: .; v_call: TRBV24-1
cdr3_nt: TGTGCCAGCATAGCGGGACAATTCACCGGGGAGCTGTTTTTT; cdr3_aa: CASIAGQFTGELFF; clone_size: .; j_call: TRBJ2-2; d_call: TRBD2; v_call: TRBV27
cdr3_nt: TGCAGCGTCTGGGGGGACAGGGGCGATGGCTACACCTTC; cdr3_aa: CSVWGDRGDGYTF; clone_size: .; j_call: TRBJ1-2; d_call: TRBD1; v_call: TRBV29-1
cdr3_nt: TGTGCCAGCAGTTACGTGACGGGAAGGGGCGCAGATACGCAGTATTTT; cdr3_aa: CASSYVTGRGADTQYF; clone_size: .; j_call: TRBJ2-3; d_call: .; v_call: TRBV6-2/TRBV6-3
cdr3_nt: TGCGCCAGCACCCAATCTGGGGGGGGCACTGAAGCTTTCTTT; cdr3_aa: CASTQSGGGTEAFF; clone_size: .; j_call: TRBJ1-1; d_call: .; v_call: TRBV5-1
cdr3_nt: TGCGCCAGCAGCGCGACAGGACTGAGCTCCTACGAGCAGTACTTC; cdr3_aa: CASSATGLSSYEQYF; clone_size: once; j_call: TRBJ2-7; d_call: .; v_call: TRBV5-1
cdr3_nt: TGTGCCTGGAGTGTACGATCAGGGGGCTTTCGGATGAACACTGAAGCTTTCTTT; cdr3_aa: CAWSVRSGGFRMNTEAFF; clone_size: .; j_call: TRBJ1-1; d_call: TRBD1; v_call: TRBV30
cdr3_nt: TGTGCCAGCAGTTACTCGAGGAGCACTGAAGCTTTCTTT; cdr3_aa: CASSYSRSTEAFF; clone_size: .; j_call: TRBJ1-1; d_call: .; v_call: TRBV6-5
cdr3_nt: TGTGCCAGCAGTGCAGGTTTTAGCGGGGGGGCCATGATCTTC; cdr3_aa: CASSAGFSGGAMIF; clone_size: .; j_call: TRBJ2-1; d_call: TRBD2; v_call: TRBV6-4